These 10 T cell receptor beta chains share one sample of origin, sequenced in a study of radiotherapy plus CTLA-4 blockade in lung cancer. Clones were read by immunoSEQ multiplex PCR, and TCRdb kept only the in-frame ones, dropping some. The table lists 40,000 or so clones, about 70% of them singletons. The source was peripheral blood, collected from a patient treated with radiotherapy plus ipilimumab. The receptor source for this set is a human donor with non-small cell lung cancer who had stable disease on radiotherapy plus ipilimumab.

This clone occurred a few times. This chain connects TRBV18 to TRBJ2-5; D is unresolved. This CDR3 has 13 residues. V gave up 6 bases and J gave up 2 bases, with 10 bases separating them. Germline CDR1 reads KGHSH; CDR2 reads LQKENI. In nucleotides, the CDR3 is TGTGCCAGCTCCCAAGACATTCAAGAGACCCAGTACTTC. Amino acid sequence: CASSQDIQETQYF.

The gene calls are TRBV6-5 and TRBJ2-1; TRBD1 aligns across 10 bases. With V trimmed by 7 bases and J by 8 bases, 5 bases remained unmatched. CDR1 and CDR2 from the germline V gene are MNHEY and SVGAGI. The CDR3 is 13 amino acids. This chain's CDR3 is CASTGQGGHEQFF. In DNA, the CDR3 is TGTGCCAGCACCGGACAGGGGGGGCATGAGCAGTTCTTC.

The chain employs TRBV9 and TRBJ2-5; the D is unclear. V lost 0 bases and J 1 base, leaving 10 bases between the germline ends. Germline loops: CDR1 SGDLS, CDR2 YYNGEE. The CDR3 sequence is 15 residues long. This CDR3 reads CASSVDHSFQETQYF. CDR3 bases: TGTGCCAGCAGCGTAGATCACAGCTTCCAAGAGACCCAGTACTTC.

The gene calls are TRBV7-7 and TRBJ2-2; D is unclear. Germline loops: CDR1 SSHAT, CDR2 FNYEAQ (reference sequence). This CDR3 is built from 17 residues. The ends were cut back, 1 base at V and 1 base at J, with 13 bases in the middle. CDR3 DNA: TGTGCCAGCAGCTTAGGTTCTGGACCTATGAACACCGGGGAGCTGTTTTTT. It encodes CASSLGSGPMNTGELFF. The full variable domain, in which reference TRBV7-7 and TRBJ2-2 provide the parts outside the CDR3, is GAGVSQSPRYKVTKRGQDVTLRCDPISSHATLYWYQQALGQGPEFLTYFNYEAQPDKSGLPSDRFSAERPEGSISTLTIQRTEQRDSAMYRCASSLGSGPMNTGELFFGEGSRLTVL.

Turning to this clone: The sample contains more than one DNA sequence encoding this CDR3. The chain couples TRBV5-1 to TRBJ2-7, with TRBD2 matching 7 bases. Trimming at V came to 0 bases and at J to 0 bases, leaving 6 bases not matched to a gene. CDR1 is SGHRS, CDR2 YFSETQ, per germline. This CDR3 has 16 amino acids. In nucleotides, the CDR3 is TGCGCCAGCAGCTTGGTCGGGCGGGGGAGCTCCTACGAGCAGTACTTC. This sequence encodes CASSLVGRGSSYEQYF.

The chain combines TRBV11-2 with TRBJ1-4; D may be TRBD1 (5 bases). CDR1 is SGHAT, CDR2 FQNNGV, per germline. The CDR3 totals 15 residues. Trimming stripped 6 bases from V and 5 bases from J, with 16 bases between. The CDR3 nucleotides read TGTGCCAGCAGTCTGTGGAGGGGCTGGAATGAAAAACTGTTTTTT. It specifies CASSLWRGWNEKLFF.

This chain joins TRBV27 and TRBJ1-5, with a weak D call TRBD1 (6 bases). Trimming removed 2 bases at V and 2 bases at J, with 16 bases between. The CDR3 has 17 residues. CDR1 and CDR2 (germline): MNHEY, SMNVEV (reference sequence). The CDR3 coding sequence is TGTGCCAGCAGTTTAGGGCAGGGGATGATAGGCAATCAGCCCCAGCATTTT. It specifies CASSLGQGMIGNQPQHF.

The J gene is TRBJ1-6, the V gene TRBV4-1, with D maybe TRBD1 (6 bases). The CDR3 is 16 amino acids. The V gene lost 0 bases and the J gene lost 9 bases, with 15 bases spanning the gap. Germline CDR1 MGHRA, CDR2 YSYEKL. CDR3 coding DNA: TGCGCCAGCAGCCAAGATATAGGTTCAGGGGCTTCACCCCTCCACTTT. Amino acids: CASSQDIGSGASPLHF.

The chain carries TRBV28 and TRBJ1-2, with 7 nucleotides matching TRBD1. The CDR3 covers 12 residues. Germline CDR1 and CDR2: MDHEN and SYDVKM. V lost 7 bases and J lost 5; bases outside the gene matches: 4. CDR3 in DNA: TGTGCCAGCACAAAACAGGGGTATGGCTACACCTTC. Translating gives CASTKQGYGYTF.

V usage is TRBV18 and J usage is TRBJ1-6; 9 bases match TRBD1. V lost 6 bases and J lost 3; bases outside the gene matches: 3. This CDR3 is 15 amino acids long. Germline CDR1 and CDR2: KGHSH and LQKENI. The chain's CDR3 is CASSRTGDYNSPLHF. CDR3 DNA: TGTGCCAGCTCCCGGACAGGGGACTATAATTCACCCCTCCACTTT.